A single sample is the source of the 4 T cell receptor beta chains below, sequenced in a study of T cell responses to AZD1222 COVID-19 vaccine. Some clones are missing from TCRdb's copy, which holds only in-frame ones; the method was immunoSEQ multiplex PCR. The sample includes about 90,000 clones, around nine tenths of them seen just once. This material consisted of peripheral blood, taken on day 0 of MenACWY control vaccination. These receptors all stem from an adult in good health.

The J gene is TRBJ1-1, the V gene TRBV28; possible D gene TRBD1, 5 bases. CDR3 length equals 14 residues. The V end was cut by 2 bases, the J end by 1 base, with 8 bases between. Germline CDR1 reads MDHEN; CDR2 reads SYDVKM. CDR3 in DNA: TGTGCCAGCAGTTTAACCGGGGGGAACACTGAAGCTTTCTTT. This encodes CASSLTGGNTEAFF. Variable domain in full (rest from reference TRBV28 and TRBJ1-1): DVKVTQSSRYLVKRTGEKVFLECVQDMDHENMFWYRQDPGLGLRLIYFSYDVKMKEKGDIPEGYSVSREKKERFSLILESASTNQTSMYLCASSLTGGNTEAFFGQGTRLTVV.

The chain recombines TRBV5-4 with TRBJ1-3, with D tentatively TRBD1 (5 bases). Germline assignment: CDR1 SGHNT and CDR2 YYREEE (reference sequence). V was pared by 0 bases and J by 2 bases, with 6 bases between. The CDR3 sequence is 14 residues long. The CDR3 nucleotides are TGTGCCAGCAGCTTGGGGGGGGCTGGAAACACCATATATTTT. This translates into CASSLGGAGNTIYF.

The genes are TRBV19 and TRBJ2-1; 8 bases are a match to TRBD1. Germline CDR1 is LNHDA and CDR2 is SQIVND (reference sequence). CDR3 length equals 14 residues. Unmatched junction bases numbered 6, after V lost 7 bases and J lost 4 bases. The CDR3 DNA is TGTGCCAGTACCCAGGGGGCCCTATACAATGAGCAGTTCTTC. It yields the protein CASTQGALYNEQFF.

J is TRBJ2-2 and V is TRBV6-5; D gene unclear. Trimming left V 0 bases short and J 5 bases short, with 4 bases between. CDR1 MNHEY and CDR2 SVGAGI come from the germline V gene. The CDR3 sequence is 13 residues long. CDR3 in amino acids: CASSYSTTGELFF. CDR3 DNA sequence: TGTGCCAGCAGTTACTCGACGACCGGGGAGCTGTTTTTT.